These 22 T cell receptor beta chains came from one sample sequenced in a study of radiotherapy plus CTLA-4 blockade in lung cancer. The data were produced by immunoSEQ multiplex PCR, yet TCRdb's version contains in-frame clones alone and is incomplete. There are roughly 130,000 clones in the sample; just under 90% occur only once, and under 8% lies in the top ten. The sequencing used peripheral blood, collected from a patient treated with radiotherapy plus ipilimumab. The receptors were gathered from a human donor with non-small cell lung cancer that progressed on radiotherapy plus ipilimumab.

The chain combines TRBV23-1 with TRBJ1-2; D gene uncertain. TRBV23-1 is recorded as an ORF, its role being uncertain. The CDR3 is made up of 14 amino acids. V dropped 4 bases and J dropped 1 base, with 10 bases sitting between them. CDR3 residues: CASSPYSFNYGYTF. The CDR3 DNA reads TGCGCCAGCAGTCCATACAGTTTTAACTATGGCTACACCTTC.

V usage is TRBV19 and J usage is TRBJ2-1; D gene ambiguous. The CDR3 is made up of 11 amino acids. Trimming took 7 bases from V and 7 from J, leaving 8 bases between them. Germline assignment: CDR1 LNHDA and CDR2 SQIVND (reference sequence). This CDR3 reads CASTAGNEQFF. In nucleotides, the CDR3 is TGTGCCAGTACCGCAGGTAATGAGCAGTTCTTC. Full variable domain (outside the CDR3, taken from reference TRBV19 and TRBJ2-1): DGGITQSPKYLFRKEGQNVTLSCEQNLNHDAMYWYRQDPGQGLRLIYYSQIVNDFQKGDIAEGYSVSREKKESFPLTVTSAQKNPTAFYLCASTAGNEQFFGPGTRLTVL.

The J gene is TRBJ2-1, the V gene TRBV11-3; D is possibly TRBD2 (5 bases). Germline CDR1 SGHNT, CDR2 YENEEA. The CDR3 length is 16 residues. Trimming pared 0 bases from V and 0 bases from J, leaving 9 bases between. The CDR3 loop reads CASSLDGESSYNEQFF. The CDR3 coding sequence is TGTGCCAGCAGCTTAGATGGGGAGAGCTCCTACAATGAGCAGTTCTTC.

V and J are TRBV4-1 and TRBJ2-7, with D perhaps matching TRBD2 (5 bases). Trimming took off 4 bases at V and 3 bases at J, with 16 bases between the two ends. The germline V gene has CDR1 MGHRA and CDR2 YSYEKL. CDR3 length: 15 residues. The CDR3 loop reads CASSLGADRFYEQYF. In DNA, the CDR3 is TGCGCCAGCAGCCTGGGAGCGGACCGTTTCTACGAGCAGTACTTC.

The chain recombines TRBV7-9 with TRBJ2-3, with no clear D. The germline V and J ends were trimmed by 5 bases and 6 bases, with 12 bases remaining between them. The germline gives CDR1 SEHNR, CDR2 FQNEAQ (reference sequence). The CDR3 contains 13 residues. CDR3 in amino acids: CASSRRGLDTQYF. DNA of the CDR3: TGTGCCAGCAGCCGCCGAGGTTTGGATACGCAGTATTTT.

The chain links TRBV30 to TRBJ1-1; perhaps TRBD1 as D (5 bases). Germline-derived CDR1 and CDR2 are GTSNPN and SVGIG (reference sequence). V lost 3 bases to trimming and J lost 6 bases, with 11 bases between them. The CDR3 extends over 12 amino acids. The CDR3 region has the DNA TGTGCCTGGAGCGGGGGGTTTGCTGAAGCTTTCTTT. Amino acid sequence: CAWSGGFAEAFF.

CDR3 nucleotide sequence: TGCGCCAGCAGCTTGGAGGAGCGGGAGTTCAATGAGCAGTTCTTC. Encoded protein: CASSLEEREFNEQFF. The genes are TRBV5-1 and TRBJ2-1, with TRBD2 matching over 8 bases. J was trimmed by 6 bases and V by 0 bases; bases with no gene match: 5. The CDR3 extends over 15 amino acids. In germline, CDR1 is SGHRS, CDR2 YFSETQ.

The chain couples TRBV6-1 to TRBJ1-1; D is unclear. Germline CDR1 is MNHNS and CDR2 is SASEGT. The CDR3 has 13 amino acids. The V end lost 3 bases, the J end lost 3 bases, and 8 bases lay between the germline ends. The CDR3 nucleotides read TGTGCCAGCAGTGACGGGATCCACACTGAAGCTTTCTTT. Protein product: CASSDGIHTEAFF.

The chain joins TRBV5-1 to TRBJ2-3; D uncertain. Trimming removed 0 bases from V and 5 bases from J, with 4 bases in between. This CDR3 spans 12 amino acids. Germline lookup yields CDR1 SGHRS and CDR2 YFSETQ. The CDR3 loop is CASSLAGDTQYF. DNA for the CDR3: TGCGCCAGCAGCTTGGCGGGAGATACGCAGTATTTT.

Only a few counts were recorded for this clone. The CDR3 loop is CASSPLQQGTGNTIYF. DNA of the CDR3: TGTGCCAGCAGCCCCCTCCAACAGGGGACAGGAAACACCATATATTTT. J is TRBJ1-3 and V is TRBV7-8, with 7 bases matching TRBD1. There are 16 residues in the CDR3. Germline V CDR1 and CDR2: SGHVS, FQNEAQ. Losses at the gene ends were 5 bases for V and 4 bases for J; bases not matched to a gene: 11.

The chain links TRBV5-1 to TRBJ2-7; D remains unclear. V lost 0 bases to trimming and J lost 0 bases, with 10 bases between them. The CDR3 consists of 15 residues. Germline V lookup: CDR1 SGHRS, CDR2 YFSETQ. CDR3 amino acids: CASSLGGRSSYEQYF. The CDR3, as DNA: TGCGCCAGCAGCTTGGGTGGCCGTAGCTCCTACGAGCAGTACTTC.

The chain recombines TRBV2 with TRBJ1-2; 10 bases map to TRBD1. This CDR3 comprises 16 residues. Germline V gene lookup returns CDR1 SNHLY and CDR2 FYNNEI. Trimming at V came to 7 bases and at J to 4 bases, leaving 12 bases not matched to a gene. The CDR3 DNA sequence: TGTGCCAGCAAAGAAACTCAGGGACAGGGGATCTATGGCTACACCTTC. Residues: CASKETQGQGIYGYTF.

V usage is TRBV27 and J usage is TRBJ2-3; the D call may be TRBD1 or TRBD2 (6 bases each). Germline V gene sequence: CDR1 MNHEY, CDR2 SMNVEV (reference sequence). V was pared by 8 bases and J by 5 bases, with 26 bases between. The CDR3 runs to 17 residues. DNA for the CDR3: TGTGCCAGCGGACGTTACCGGGGGCCCCAGCACGGAGATACGCAGTATTTT. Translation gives CASGRYRGPQHGDTQYF.

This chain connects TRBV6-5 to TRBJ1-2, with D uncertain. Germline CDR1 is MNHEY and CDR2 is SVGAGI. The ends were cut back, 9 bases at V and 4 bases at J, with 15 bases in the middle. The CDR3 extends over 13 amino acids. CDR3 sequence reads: CASSQGWAYGYTF. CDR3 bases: TGTGCCAGTTCTCAAGGCTGGGCCTATGGCTACACCTTC.

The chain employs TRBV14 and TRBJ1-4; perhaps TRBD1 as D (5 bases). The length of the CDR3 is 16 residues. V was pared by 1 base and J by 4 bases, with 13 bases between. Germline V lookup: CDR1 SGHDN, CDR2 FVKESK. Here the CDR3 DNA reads TGTGCCAGCAGCCAAGGATACGGGGCAAATAATGAAAAACTGTTTTTT. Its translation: CASSQGYGANNEKLFF.

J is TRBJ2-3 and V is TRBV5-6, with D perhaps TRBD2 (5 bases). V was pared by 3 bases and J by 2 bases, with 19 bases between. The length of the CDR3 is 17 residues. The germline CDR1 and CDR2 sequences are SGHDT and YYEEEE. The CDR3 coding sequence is TGTGCCAGCAGCTATCTCGGGGTAAGGGAACACACAGATACGCAGTATTTT. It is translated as CASSYLGVREHTDTQYF.

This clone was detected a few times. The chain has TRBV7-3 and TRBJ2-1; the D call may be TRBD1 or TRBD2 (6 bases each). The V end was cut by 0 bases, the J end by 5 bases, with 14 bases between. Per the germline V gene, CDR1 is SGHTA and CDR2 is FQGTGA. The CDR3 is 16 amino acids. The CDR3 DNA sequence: TGTGCCAGCAGCTTAACAGGGGGGAGGCCCCACAATGAGCAGTTCTTC. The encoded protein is CASSLTGGRPHNEQFF.

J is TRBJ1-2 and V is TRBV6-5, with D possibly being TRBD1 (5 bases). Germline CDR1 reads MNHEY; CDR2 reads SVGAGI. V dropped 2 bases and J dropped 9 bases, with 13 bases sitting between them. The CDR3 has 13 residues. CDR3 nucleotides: TGTGCCAGCAGTTACAGCTGGGGGACGAGCTACACCTTC. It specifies CASSYSWGTSYTF.

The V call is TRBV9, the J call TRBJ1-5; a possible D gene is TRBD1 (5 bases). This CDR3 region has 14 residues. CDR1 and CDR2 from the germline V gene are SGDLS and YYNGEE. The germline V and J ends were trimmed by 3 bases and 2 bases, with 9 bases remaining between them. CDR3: CASSGGLGNQPQHF. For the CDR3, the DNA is TGTGCCAGCAGCGGGGGGTTGGGCAATCAGCCCCAGCATTTT.

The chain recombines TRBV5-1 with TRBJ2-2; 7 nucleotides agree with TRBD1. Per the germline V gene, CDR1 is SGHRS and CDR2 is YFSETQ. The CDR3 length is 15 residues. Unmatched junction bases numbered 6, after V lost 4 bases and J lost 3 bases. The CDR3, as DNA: TGCGCCAGCAGCCATTCGACAGGGTACACCGGGGAGCTGTTTTTT. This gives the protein CASSHSTGYTGELFF.

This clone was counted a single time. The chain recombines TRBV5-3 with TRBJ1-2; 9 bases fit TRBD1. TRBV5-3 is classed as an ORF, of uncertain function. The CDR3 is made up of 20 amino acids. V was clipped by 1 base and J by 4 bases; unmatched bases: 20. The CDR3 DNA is TGTGCCAGAAGCTTGTCCCGGAATTTAAGCGGGGACAGGGTTTGCTATGGCTACACCTTC. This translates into CARSLSRNLSGDRVCYGYTF.

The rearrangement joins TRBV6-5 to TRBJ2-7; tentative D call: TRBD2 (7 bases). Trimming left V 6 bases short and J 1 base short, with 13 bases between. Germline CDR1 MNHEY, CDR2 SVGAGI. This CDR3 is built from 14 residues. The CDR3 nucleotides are TGTGCCAGCAGACCGGGGGGCGGTTCCTACGAGCAGTACTTC. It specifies CASRPGGGSYEQYF.